The clone carrying this T cell receptor (beta chain) came up many times. Its specificity is unknown. The source of the sample is a study of identical twins. Study outcomes and limitations: Invariant MAIT and iNKT cells are populations that could partly confound zero-insertion analyses.

The V segment lost 3 bases and the J segment 5 bases; nucleotides outside the gene matches: 8. CDR3 length equals 15 residues. Per the germline V gene, CDR1 is SQVTM and CDR2 is ANQGSEA. TCRdb fed the 5' RACE reads into MiXCR, producing one record per CDR3 protein. The table lists around 280,000 distinct CDR3 sequences, 8% to 9% of them singletons. These same records also appear under a second study, on yellow fever vaccine responses in identical twins.

The specimen sequenced was memory (CD45RO+) T cells sorted from blood. The V and J genes are TRBV29-1 and TRBJ2-1; TRBD2 agrees at 9 bases. This clonotype was obtained from a young woman in good health. The CDR3 is CSVDPTSGRNNEQFF. DNA for the CDR3: TGCAGCGTTGACCCAACTAGCGGGCGAAACAATGAGCAGTTCTTC.